A selection of T cell receptor beta chains follows, all from one sample in a study of blood T cell repertoires in COVID-19. The method was immunoSEQ multiplex PCR; TCRdb's version includes in-frame clones alone and lacks a portion of them. Among under 250,000 clones listed, about 79% were seen once. The specimen sequenced was peripheral blood. All receptors come from an elderly man with acute or convalescent COVID-19. Each CDR3 is given with its conserved first and last residue. Fields, in order: V gene, J gene, CDR3 protein.

>TRBV11-1|TRBJ2-5
CASSFHGRGETQYF
>TRBV6-5|TRBJ1-2
CASRTGGAGGYTF
>TRBV21-1|TRBJ2-3
CASSKDRRNNTDTQYF
>TRBV28|TRBJ1-5
CASSLVGGNQPQHF
>TRBV7-3|TRBJ2-2
CASSLVTAGGGELFF
>TRBV9|TRBJ2-5
CASSVLASLWETQYF
>TRBV5-1|TRBJ1-4
CASSLDTSQGTNEKLFF
>TRBV27|TRBJ1-6
CASTPRPGQLSTYNSPLHF
>TRBV18|TRBJ1-4
CASSPLGGEKLFF
>TRBV3-1/TRBV3-2|TRBJ1-2
CASSSTAQVYGYTF
>TRBV27|TRBJ1-6
CASTTQRSPLHF
>TRBV7-2|TRBJ1-5
CASSLTPYSNQPQHF
>TRBV24-1|TRBJ2-2
CATRAQNTGELFF
>TRBV6-1|TRBJ1-5
CASSEIRRDQPQHF
>TRBV19|TRBJ1-2
CASRAGDYGYTF
>TRBV7-9|TRBJ2-1
CASSSGLAAPEQFF
>TRBV24-1|TRBJ2-2
CATSENRAPNTGELFF
>TRBV12-3/TRBV12-4|TRBJ2-1
CASSSYNEQFF
>TRBV7-9|TRBJ2-7
CATTVGAVYEQYF
>TRBV5-6|TRBJ1-1
CASSLGIGNTEAFF
>TRBV28|TRBJ2-7
CASTSGVWTYEQYF
>TRBV30|TRBJ1-6
CAWNPGQGSPLHF
>TRBV2|TRBJ1-2
CASSSGRAGYGYTF
>TRBV11-2|TRBJ2-7
CASSSTYEQYF
>TRBV9|TRBJ2-2
CASSVGGRRTGLTGELFF
>TRBV7-9|TRBJ1-5
CASSTRRQGAGQPQHF
>TRBV5-1|TRBJ1-1
CASSLSSLNTEAFF
>TRBV3-1/TRBV3-2|TRBJ2-4
CASSQGLGARKNIQYF
>TRBV15|TRBJ2-1
CATSRARLAGAYNEQFF
>TRBV6-5|TRBJ1-5
CASREEGSSNQPQHF
>TRBV6-1|TRBJ1-1
CASSEIRGSERTEAFF
>TRBV11-2|TRBJ1-5
CASSLQGDTFQPQHF
>TRBV14|TRBJ2-5
CAPQGSCGGGAQETQYF
>TRBV27|TRBJ2-7
CASSFRDRGLYEQYF
>TRBV19|TRBJ2-2
CASTSGRPNTGELFF
>TRBV6-5|TRBJ1-5
CASSYRGRGDQPQHF
>TRBV6-6|TRBJ2-7
CASSYSRTGSSYEQYF
>TRBV2|TRBJ2-3
CASMRERATDTQYF
>TRBV6-5|TRBJ1-5
CATLTGTGSNQPQHF
>TRBV11-1|TRBJ2-3
CASSRTSGRADTQYF
>TRBV10-1|TRBJ1-4
CASSDSWGQRSNEKLFF